These 26 T cell receptor beta chains were all obtained from the same sample, sequenced in a study of cytomegalovirus exposure and HLA in healthy donors. Use of 60 Vbeta and 13 Jbeta primers characterized the PCR. TCRdb keeps only in-frame clones here, not all; method: immunoSEQ multiplex PCR. The sample holds some 220,000 clones, approximately 85% seen once. The sample consisted of PBMCs. These receptors were taken from a girl aged 2-10 years in good health and CMV-seronegative.

The V gene is TRBV6-5, the J gene TRBJ2-2, with TRBD1 matching over 10 bases. The junction had 4 bases not matched to a gene; V was cut back by 6 bases and J by 3 bases. CDR3 length: 15 amino acids. Per the germline V gene, CDR1 is MNHEY and CDR2 is SVGAGI. CDR3 in amino acids: CASRTGTGDTGELFF. In DNA form, the CDR3 reads TGTGCCAGCAGGACCGGGACAGGGGACACCGGGGAGCTGTTTTTT.

The CDR3 loop reads CASSFKGGVYQETQYF. CDR3 DNA: TGTGCCAGCAGCTTCAAGGGGGGGGTGTACCAAGAGACCCAGTACTTC. V gene TRBV7-9 combines with J gene TRBJ2-5; possible D gene TRBD2, 7 bases. V was cut by 3 bases and J by 0 bases, with 14 bases left in between. Germline-derived CDR1 and CDR2 are SEHNR and FQNEAQ (reference sequence). The CDR3 extends over 16 amino acids.

This chain uses TRBV7-8 with TRBJ2-1, with D perhaps TRBD2 (6 bases). The CDR3 has 13 residues. The V and J ends lost 5 bases and 6 bases respectively, with 11 bases between them. The V gene's germline CDR1 is SGHVS and CDR2 FQNEAQ. The CDR3 DNA is TGTGCCAGCAGCGGGGGACTGGGCAATGAGCAGTTCTTC. Amino acids: CASSGGLGNEQFF.

This sequence joins TRBV5-1 and TRBJ1-5; TRBD1 agrees at 9 bases. Germline values: CDR1 SGHRS, CDR2 YFSETQ. This CDR3 is 15 amino acids long. The junction had 7 bases not matched to a gene; V was cut back by 4 bases and J by 5 bases. CDR3 DNA sequence: TGCGCCAGCAGCAGGACAGGGGACATTGATCAGCCCCAGCATTTT. Protein: CASSRTGDIDQPQHF.

The rearrangement uses TRBV7-2 and TRBJ1-2; 8 positions match TRBD1. Germline assignment: CDR1 SGHTA and CDR2 FQGNSA. With V trimmed by 5 bases and J by 2 bases, 7 bases remained unmatched. The CDR3 spans 15 residues. The CDR3, as DNA: TGTGCCAGCAGCCACAGACAGGGGACAAACTATGGCTACACCTTC. This codes for CASSHRQGTNYGYTF.

This chain joins TRBV5-5 and TRBJ2-5; 7 bases are a match to TRBD1. The CDR3 loop spans 17 amino acids. Trimming cost V 2 bases and J 2 bases; bases outside gene matches: 12. In germline, CDR1 is SGHKS, CDR2 YYEKEE (reference sequence). CDR3 bases: TGTGCCAGCAGCTTATCAAGCGAGGGGGCCCAACAAGAGACCCAGTACTTC. This sequence encodes CASSLSSEGAQQETQYF.

The chain joins TRBV7-9 to TRBJ2-7, with a weak D call TRBD1 (6 bases). This CDR3 is 12 amino acids long. The V and J ends lost 4 bases and 6 bases respectively, with 10 bases between them. The germline gives CDR1 SEHNR, CDR2 FQNEAQ (reference sequence). The CDR3 reads CASSSDRAEQYF. CDR3 bases: TGTGCCAGCAGCTCGGACAGAGCCGAGCAGTACTTC. Based on the CDR3 plus reference TRBV7-9 and TRBJ2-7, the full variable domain is DTGVSQNPRHKITKRGQNVTFRCDPISEHNRLYWYRQTLGQGPEFLTYFQNEAQLEKSRLLSDRFSAERPKGSFSTLEIQRTEQGDSAMYLCASSSDRAEQYFGPGTRLTVT.

This clone was seen only a few times. This chain links TRBV11-2 with TRBJ2-7; 7 positions agree with TRBD2. J gave up 2 bases and V 3 bases, and 7 bases lay outside the gene matches. This CDR3 is 15 amino acids long. Per the germline V gene, CDR1 is SGHAT and CDR2 is FQNNGV. The CDR3 spells CASSFKSGTTYEQYF. Written as DNA, the CDR3 is TGTGCCAGCAGCTTCAAATCCGGGACTACCTACGAGCAGTACTTC.

The genes are TRBV30 and TRBJ2-3; 13 nucleotides match TRBD2. This CDR3 comprises 16 residues. V lost 2 bases, J lost 2 bases, and 4 bases stayed unmatched. CDR1 and CDR2 (germline): GTSNPN, SVGIG (reference sequence). The CDR3, as DNA: TGTGCCTGGAGTCTCGGACTAGCGGGGGACACAGATACGCAGTATTTT. Its translation: CAWSLGLAGDTDTQYF.

Turning to this clone: Other DNA sequences in this sample translate to the same CDR3. In DNA, the CDR3 is TGTGCCAGCAGCTTAGCGGGCACAGCCTACGAGCAGTACTTC. Translating it yields CASSLAGTAYEQYF. This rearrangement joins TRBV7-9 to TRBJ2-7; D uncertain. Germline loops: CDR1 SEHNR, CDR2 FQNEAQ (reference sequence). V gave up 0 bases and J gave up 2 bases, with 8 bases separating them. The CDR3 is made up of 14 amino acids.

V usage is TRBV11-1 and J usage is TRBJ2-2, with 9 bases matching TRBD2. Unmatched junction bases numbered 16, after V lost 8 bases and J lost 6 bases. This CDR3 has 17 residues. Germline values: CDR1 SGHAT, CDR2 FQDESV (reference sequence). CDR3 in amino acids: CASGKLPGTSLSGELFF. DNA of the CDR3: TGTGCCAGCGGGAAATTACCTGGGACTAGCTTGTCCGGGGAGCTGTTTTTT.

Only one count was recorded for this clone. The V call is TRBV7-2, the J call TRBJ2-7; D unclear. CDR1 is SGHTA and CDR2 is FQGNSA in the germline V gene. V dropped 5 bases and J dropped 0 bases, with 11 bases sitting between them. This CDR3 has 14 amino acids. CDR3 amino acids: CASSLGRLSYEQYF. CDR3 sequence (DNA): TGTGCCAGCAGCCTAGGACGACTCTCCTACGAGCAGTACTTC.

Here the CDR3 reads CASSAQLAGGQETQYF. The CDR3 nucleotides are TGTGCCAGCAGCGCCCAACTAGCGGGAGGACAAGAGACCCAGTACTTC. The chain links TRBV9 to TRBJ2-5; TRBD2 matches 12 bases. The CDR3 contains 16 residues. Germline V gene sequence: CDR1 SGDLS, CDR2 YYNGEE. V lost 3 bases to trimming and J lost 2 bases; unmatched junction nucleotides: 5.

CDR3 protein: CASGLTGGDEQYF. CDR3 coding DNA: TGCGCCAGCGGCCTTACAGGTGGGGACGAGCAGTACTTC. This chain joins TRBV5-1 and TRBJ2-7; D is possibly TRBD1 (5 bases). The CDR3 sequence is 13 residues long. Germline CDR1 SGHRS, CDR2 YFSETQ. The V end lost 7 bases, the J end lost 5 bases, and 16 bases lay between the germline ends. The whole variable domain, remainder taken from reference TRBV5-1 and TRBJ2-7, is KAGVTQTPRYLIKTRGQQVTLSCSPISGHRSVSWYQQTPGQGLQFLFEYFSETQRNKGNFPGRFSGRQFSNSRSEMNVSTLELGDSALYLCASGLTGGDEQYFGPGTRLTVT.

CDR3: CATSWGGKTGELFF. The DNA of the CDR3 is TGTGCCACCAGTTGGGGGGGGAAGACCGGGGAGCTGTTTTTT. This chain links TRBV15 with TRBJ2-2; 7 nucleotides match TRBD2. The CDR3 is 14 residues long. V was clipped by 6 bases and J by 5 bases; unmatched bases: 6. The germline CDR1 and CDR2 sequences are LNHNV and YYDKDF (reference sequence).

This chain joins TRBV4-1 and TRBJ2-5; 9 nucleotides line up with TRBD2. The CDR3 has 16 residues. Per the germline V gene, CDR1 is MGHRA and CDR2 is YSYEKL. V trimming: 1 base; J trimming: 4 bases; junction bases outside the gene matches: 7. The CDR3: CASSQGVAGVRETQYF. The CDR3, as DNA: TGCGCCAGCAGCCAAGGGGTAGCGGGAGTCCGAGAGACCCAGTACTTC.

V usage is TRBV9 and J usage is TRBJ2-1; D is unclear. This CDR3 is built from 16 residues. Germline CDR1 SGDLS, CDR2 YYNGEE. Trimming stripped 0 bases from V and 6 bases from J, with 16 bases between. As DNA, the CDR3 is TGTGCCAGCAGCGTAGCCCCTCTAGGTGTAGGCAATGAGCAGTTCTTC. Its translation is CASSVAPLGVGNEQFF.

The gene calls are TRBV5-8 and TRBJ1-5, with D hard to call. Germline loops: CDR1 SGHTS, CDR2 YDEGEE. V was trimmed by 0 bases and J by 3 bases, leaving 10 bases between them. The CDR3 sequence is 15 residues long. CDR3 sequence: CASSLGRGINQPQHF. The CDR3 DNA reads as TGTGCCAGCAGCTTGGGACGGGGAATCAATCAGCCCCAGCATTTT.

The chain carries TRBV4-1 and TRBJ2-1; 10 nucleotides agree with TRBD2. V lost 3 bases and J lost 2; bases outside the gene matches: 10. This CDR3 contains 18 residues. Germline V CDR1 and CDR2: MGHRA, YSYEKL. The CDR3 reads CASSQTGPGLAPYNEQFF. CDR3 DNA: TGCGCCAGCAGCCAGACGGGACCGGGACTAGCGCCCTACAATGAGCAGTTCTTC.

The chain has TRBV7-2 and TRBJ1-1; 9 nucleotides match TRBD1. The CDR3 has 14 amino acids. Germline assignment: CDR1 SGHTA and CDR2 FQGNSA. Trimming at V came to 4 bases and at J to 5 bases, leaving 5 bases not matched to a gene. Written as DNA, the CDR3 is TGTGCCAGCAGCTCGAGGACAGGGGAAACTGAAGCTTTCTTT. Translated, it gives CASSSRTGETEAFF. Using reference TRBV7-2 and TRBJ1-1 for the parts outside the CDR3, the full variable domain is GAGVSQSPSNKVTEKGKDVELRCDPISGHTALYWYRQSLGQGLEFLIYFQGNSAPDKSGLPSDRFSAERTGGSVSTLTIQRTQQEDSAVYLCASSSRTGETEAFFGQGTRLTVV.

The J gene is TRBJ1-5, the V gene TRBV6-5, with no clear D. Germline values: CDR1 MNHEY, CDR2 SVGAGI. The CDR3 extends over 14 amino acids. V was shortened by 2 bases and J by 7 bases, with 12 bases between the two germline ends. DNA for the CDR3: TGTGCCAGCAGTTACGTCTACCAGGCCCAGCCCCAGCATTTT. Protein sequence: CASSYVYQAQPQHF.

The chain has TRBV6-1 and TRBJ1-5; D remains ambiguous. Germline lookup yields CDR1 MNHNS and CDR2 SASEGT. This CDR3 is 13 amino acids long. Trimming took off 3 bases at V and 12 bases at J, with 15 bases between the two ends. The CDR3 DNA is TGTGCCAGCAGTGACCAGACGGGGTCCCTCCAGCATTTT. It is translated as CASSDQTGSLQHF.

J is TRBJ1-3 and V is TRBV30; no clear D gene. V lost 2 bases to trimming and J lost 0 bases, with 11 bases between them. This CDR3 region has 15 residues. Germline assignment: CDR1 GTSNPN and CDR2 SVGIG (reference sequence). The CDR3 reads CAWSRRHTSGNTIYF. DNA of the CDR3: TGTGCCTGGAGTCGAAGACATACCTCTGGAAACACCATATATTTT.

The chain combines TRBV4-1 with TRBJ1-2; D gene uncertain. CDR1 is MGHRA and CDR2 is YSYEKL in the germline V gene. The germline V and J ends were trimmed by 4 bases and 7 bases, with 16 bases remaining between them. CDR3 length equals 14 residues. The CDR3 region has the DNA TGCGCCAGCAGCCCAGGCAGTCCTATTGGTGGCTACACCTTC. It codes for CASSPGSPIGGYTF.

The rearrangement uses TRBV19 and TRBJ2-1, with 10 nucleotides matching TRBD2. The germline V gene encodes CDR1 LNHDA and CDR2 SQIVND (reference sequence). The CDR3 runs 16 residues. Germline trimming cut 6 bases from V and 6 bases from J; bases unmatched to any gene: 11. The CDR3 DNA reads TGTGCCAGTAGGGGCGCAGCGGGAGGGCCGTTCAATGAGCAGTTCTTC. Protein: CASRGAAGGPFNEQFF.

CDR3 amino acids: CASAPGIDEQFF. CDR3 bases: TGTGCCAGCGCCCCAGGAATAGATGAGCAGTTCTTC. The chain is built from TRBV5-8 and TRBJ2-1; unclear D gene. The germline V gene has CDR1 SGHTS and CDR2 YDEGEE. This CDR3 contains 12 residues. Trimming removed 7 bases from V and 8 bases from J, with 13 bases in between.